The rows below give T cell receptor beta chains drawn from one sample of a study of Ad26.COV2.S vaccination and SARS-CoV-2 variants. Sequencing was performed with immunoSEQ multiplex PCR; in TCRdb, only in-frame clones are kept and a portion is missing. This table has about 350,000 clones, roughly 85% appearing once. Sequenced material: peripheral blood, taken in a trial of Ad26.COV2.S vaccine versus placebo. The receptors stem from a person aged 18-60 years who received the Ad26.COV2.S COVID-19 vaccine or a placebo. Both conserved end residues are part of each CDR3. The D gene is left open where the match is weak. The listing skips clone size in some rows; elsewhere it reads once, few, many or a size class.

CDR3nt	CDR3aa	v_gene	abundance	d_gene	j_gene
TGTGCCAGCAGCTGGGAGGATCAGCCCCAGCATTTT	CASSWEDQPQHF	TRBV25-1	-	-	TRBJ1-5
TGTGCCAGCAGCATTGGACTAGCGGATGAGAAAGAGCAGTTCTTC	CASSIGLADEKEQFF	TRBV28	-	TRBD2	TRBJ2-1
TGTGCCAGCAGTGAGGGACAGGTAGGGACTGAAGCTTTCTTT	CASSEGQVGTEAFF	TRBV2	-	TRBD1	TRBJ1-1
TGTGCCAGTAGTATTAGCAGGGCGGCTGGCTACACCTTC	CASSISRAAGYTF	TRBV19	-	-	TRBJ1-2
TGTGCCAGCAGCCCGGGACAGGGGCGTACTAGCTCCTATAATTCACCCCTCCACTTT	CASSPGQGRTSSYNSPLHF	TRBV5-6	-	TRBD1	TRBJ1-6
TGTGCCAGCAGTGAAGCGGGGGCGGAGACCCAGTACTTC	CASSEAGAETQYF	TRBV2	-	-	TRBJ2-5
TGTGCCAGCAGCCAAGAGACAGCGTCTGGAAACACCATATATTTT	CASSQETASGNTIYF	TRBV4-2	few	-	TRBJ1-3
TGTGCCAGCAGCCCCAGGCTAGCGGCTAGCACAGATACGCAGTATTTT	CASSPRLAASTDTQYF	TRBV3-1/TRBV3-2	-	TRBD2	TRBJ2-3
TGTGCCAGCAGTTACGTGGGGGGGTACGGCTACACCTTC	CASSYVGGYGYTF	TRBV6-6	-	-	TRBJ1-2
TGTGCCAGCAGTTACCCGGTGGGGCGCGAGCAGTACTTC	CASSYPVGREQYF	TRBV6-2/TRBV6-3	-	-	TRBJ2-7
TGTGCCAGCAGCCAAGACTTTAAGAGCTCCTACGAGCAGTACTTC	CASSQDFKSSYEQYF	TRBV5-4	-	-	TRBJ2-7
TGTGCCACCAGTGATCCCCGGGACATACCCTACGAGCAGTACTTC	CATSDPRDIPYEQYF	TRBV24-1	-	-	TRBJ2-7
TGTGCCAGCAGGAGACTACCGGAAGGAACTGAACAGGGATCGGACACCTTC	CASRRLPEGTEQGSDTF	TRBV27	few	-	TRBJ1-2
TGTGCAAGTCGCTTTCCTACTTCGCGGGCTAGCGGGAGGTCACCGAGAACCGGGGAGCTGTTTTTT	CASRFPTSRASGRSPRTGELFF	TRBV12-2	-	-	TRBJ2-2
TGCAGCGGGGACAGGTTACAAGAGACCCAGTACTTC	CSGDRLQETQYF	TRBV29-1	-	TRBD1	TRBJ2-5
TGTGCCAGCAGACAAGGGACAGGGGGAGGTGAAAAACTGTTTTTT	CASRQGTGGGEKLFF	TRBV6-6	-	TRBD1	TRBJ1-4
TGTGCCAGTAGTACCCAAAACGGACAGAACTTCGGGGAGCTGTTTTTT	CASSTQNGQNFGELFF	TRBV19	-	-	TRBJ2-2
TGTGCCAGCAGTGGTGGACAGGCCTACGAGCAGTACTTC	CASSGGQAYEQYF	TRBV2	few	TRBD1	TRBJ2-7
TGTGCCATCCGGGACAGGGGTCGATCTGAAAAACTGTTTTTT	CAIRDRGRSEKLFF	TRBV15	-	TRBD1	TRBJ1-4
TGCAGTGCTAGTAGGAGGCTAGCGGGTCTGTTCTCCTACAATGAGCAGTTCTTC	CSASRRLAGLFSYNEQFF	TRBV20-1	once	TRBD2	TRBJ2-1
TGTGCCAGCAGCTTACCTCACTCCGGCCCCCAGGGAGATACGCAGTATTTT	CASSLPHSGPQGDTQYF	TRBV5-4	-	-	TRBJ2-3
TGCGCCAGCAGCCCCGCATACCGGGAAGAGACCCAGTACTTC	CASSPAYREETQYF	TRBV4-3	-	-	TRBJ2-5
TGTGCCAGCAGCTTCGCCGTTTTACAGAGCTCCTACAATGAGCAGTTCTTC	CASSFAVLQSSYNEQFF	TRBV7-2	-	-	TRBJ2-1
TGCGCCAGCAGCGCCGGGACAGACTCCTACAATGAGCAGTTCTTC	CASSAGTDSYNEQFF	TRBV5-1	many	TRBD1	TRBJ2-1
TGTGCCAGCGCGGGACAGGGGGCTCGAGGCACAGATACGCAGTATTTT	CASAGQGARGTDTQYF	TRBV2	-	TRBD1	TRBJ2-3
TGTGCCAGCAGCCAAGATTGGTCCGGCGTTGGCTACACCTTC	CASSQDWSGVGYTF	TRBV3-1/TRBV3-2	-	-	TRBJ1-2
TGTGCCAGCAGCTTAAGGTACTCAGGTGGCGAAAAACTGTTTTTT	CASSLRYSGGEKLFF	TRBV7-6	-	-	TRBJ1-4
TGTGCCAGCAGCCCGACCAGTTTTGTGACCCAGTACTTC	CASSPTSFVTQYF	TRBV2	-	-	TRBJ2-5
TGCAGCGTTGGCGCAGGTCCCTACGAGCAGTACTTC	CSVGAGPYEQYF	TRBV29-1	-	-	TRBJ2-7
TGTGCCTGGAGTGTTTTTCTGGGGGCGCCGAACACTGAAGCTTTCTTT	CAWSVFLGAPNTEAFF	TRBV30	-	-	TRBJ1-1
TGTGCCAGCAGCTTAGGCCCGACGTTGGGCCACTACGAGCAGTACTTC	CASSLGPTLGHYEQYF	TRBV7-2	-	-	TRBJ2-7
TGTGCCAGCAGTAAGAACCGGGACAGTGATGGCTACACCTTC	CASSKNRDSDGYTF	TRBV27	-	TRBD1	TRBJ1-2
TGTGCCAGCAGCCCATCACCTCAGAGGAGGCACCAAGAGACCCAGTACTTC	CASSPSPQRRHQETQYF	TRBV7-2	once	-	TRBJ2-5
TGTGCCAGCAGTTTAACGGGGGATGGCTACACCTTC	CASSLTGDGYTF	TRBV27	-	-	TRBJ1-2
TGTGCCAGCAGCATGACAGGGGCCTCCTCTGGAAACACCATATATTTT	CASSMTGASSGNTIYF	TRBV5-5	-	TRBD1	TRBJ1-3
TGTGCCAGCAAACCAAACGGACAGGGGTTATCCTACGAGCAGTACTTC	CASKPNGQGLSYEQYF	TRBV2	-	TRBD1	TRBJ2-7
TGTGCCAGCTCACCACAGACTAATAATTCACCCCTCCACTTT	CASSPQTNNSPLHF	TRBV18	-	-	TRBJ1-6
TGCGCCAGCAGCCAAGATCGGGCGGGGGGTCCACAAGAGACCCAGTACTTC	CASSQDRAGGPQETQYF	TRBV4-3	many	TRBD2	TRBJ2-5
TGTGCCAGCAGCGCAACGAAGGGACAGATTAATTCACCCCTCCACTTT	CASSATKGQINSPLHF	TRBV9	-	TRBD1	TRBJ1-6
TGCGCCAGCAGCCAAGGCGCCAGGGGGAATGAAAAACTGTTTTTT	CASSQGARGNEKLFF	TRBV4-3	-	TRBD1	TRBJ1-4
TGTGCCAGCAGCCAAGATCCAAGAGCGTATGGCTACACCTTC	CASSQDPRAYGYTF	TRBV3-1/TRBV3-2	-	-	TRBJ1-2
TGTGCCAGTAGCCGACAGGGCCTCTCCTACGAGCAGTACTTC	CASSRQGLSYEQYF	TRBV19	-	TRBD1	TRBJ2-7
TGTGCCAGCAGTGAATTACGGGCGCCCGGGACTAAAAAAGAGACCCAGTACTTC	CASSELRAPGTKKETQYF	TRBV2	-	TRBD2	TRBJ2-5
TGTGCCAGCAGCCGGACAGGCGCTAACTATGGCTACACCTTC	CASSRTGANYGYTF	TRBV6-5	-	TRBD1	TRBJ1-2
TGTGCCAGCTCACCACGGGGGGACTCTAATGAAAAACTGTTTTTT	CASSPRGDSNEKLFF	TRBV18	once	-	TRBJ1-4
TGTGCCAGAGGAAGCGCTAGCTCCTACAATGAGCAGTTCTTC	CARGSASSYNEQFF	TRBV5-5	-	-	TRBJ2-1
TGTGCCAGCTCACCACTTCTAGCCGCCACAGATACGCAGTATTTT	CASSPLLAATDTQYF	TRBV18	-	-	TRBJ2-3
TGTGCCAGCAGCAGACTAGCGGGAGGGACCACAGATACGCAGTATTTT	CASSRLAGGTTDTQYF	TRBV7-8	-	TRBD2	TRBJ2-3
TGTGCCAGCAGCGGACAGATCACCGGGGAGCTGTTTTTT	CASSGQITGELFF	TRBV2	few	-	TRBJ2-2
TGTGCCAGCAGCCCCCGGCATCCGGGCAAACTGCTTCCGAGGACTGAAGCTTTCTTT	CASSPRHPGKLLPRTEAFF	TRBV7-2	-	-	TRBJ1-1
TGTGCAAGTCGCGAACAAGCGGACGAGCAGTACTTC	CASREQADEQYF	TRBV12-2	-	-	TRBJ2-7
TGTGCCACCAGTGAAGGGGGCCGCCGAGAGGCCCAGTACTTC	CATSEGGRREAQYF	TRBV24-1	-	TRBD1	TRBJ2-5
TGTGCCAGCAGCTTACTTAAAGGGGCCACCGGGGGAGGGAATTACGAGCAGTACTTC	CASSLLKGATGGGNYEQYF	TRBV11-2	few	TRBD2	TRBJ2-7
TGTGCCAGCAGTTTCCAGGAGAATGAGCAGTTCTTC	CASSFQENEQFF	TRBV12-3/TRBV12-4	few	-	TRBJ2-1